The T cell receptor beta chain described here comes from a study of blood T cell repertoires in COVID-19. Study-wide background: The United States, Italy and Spain supplied acute and convalescent COVID-19 samples. PBMCs, B-cell-depleted T cells, or T cells provided the cDNA or gDNA that made up the material.

Allocation to cohorts depended on clinical history reported by the participants. The length of the CDR3 is 12 residues. The germline V and J ends were trimmed by 1 base and 12 bases, with 12 bases remaining between them. Germline V CDR1 and CDR2: GTSNPN, SVGIG (reference sequence). Authors' data handling: Estimation of nucleated cell counts was performed using reference gene primer amplification. The assay was immunoSEQ multiplex PCR, and TCRdb's table has in-frame clones only and misses some. That table furnishes V, J and clone size, whereas the DNA furnished D and trimming. Of around 200,000 clones listed, around 89% were seen once; the top ten hold 0.95% to 1.5%.

The TCR comes from a young man who had recovered from COVID-19. The chain is built from TRBV30 and TRBJ1-4; tentative D call: TRBD1 (5 bases). The sample taken for sequencing was PBMCs or T cells enriched from blood (not recorded which). The CDR3 nucleotides are TGTGCCTGGAGTGGGGACTCGGCGGAACTGTTTTTT. Its protein product is CAWSGDSAELFF. The whole variable domain, filled in from reference TRBV30 and TRBJ1-4, reads SQTIHQWPATLVQPVGSPLSLECTVEGTSNPNLYWYRQAAGRGLQLLFYSVGIGQISSEVPQNLSASRPQDRQFILSSKKLLLSDSGFYLCAWSGDSAELFFGSGTQLSVL.